The present T cell receptor (beta chain) was sequenced within a study of blood T cells in healthy people across ages. Regarding this clonotype: Its antigen is currently unknown. Compared with germline, one end of the junction differs, possibly owing to a read error.

General study points: With unsorted PBMCs, a conclusive comparison of naive versus antigen-experienced cells was not possible.

Sample-barcoded 5' priming and a J-beta primer mix drove a second PCR of about 7 to 12 cycles. Through a template-switch adaptor with 12 random nucleotides, each cDNA molecule received a tag. Each CDR3 protein gets one entry after TCRdb re-called the 5' RACE reads with MiXCR. The table includes over 1,500,000 distinct CDR3 sequences, just under 50% detected once. Sequenced material: blood. This TCR derives from a woman between 35 and 50 years old in good health.

CDR3 loop: CSVAAGTGVNTEAFF. As DNA, the CDR3 is TGCAGTGTTGCGGCAGGGACAGGGGTTAACACTGAAGCTTTCTTT. The V gene is TRBV29-1, the J gene TRBJ1-1; TRBD1 aligns across 10 bases. The CDR3 runs 15 residues. Germline values: CDR1 SQVTM, CDR2 ANQGSEA.